The present T cell receptor (beta chain) was sequenced within a study of T-cell memory formation after mild COVID-19. Findings of the study overall: Unconfirmed was the SARS-CoV-2 specificity of second-wave clones that peaked on day 37. Whereas later expanders leaned CD4+, clones contracting day 15 to 85 showed a balanced CD4/CD8 makeup. Pre-infection memory harbored some responding clones, suggesting cross-reactive memory joined.

From germline, CDR1 is MNHEY and CDR2 SVGEGT. Trimming stripped 8 bases from V and 10 bases from J, with 12 bases between. This CDR3 comprises 12 residues. In regard to this clonotype: Its antigen is not identified.

In TCRdb, the 5' RACE reads were re-called with MiXCR into one record per CDR3 protein. This sample has 200,000 to 250,000 distinct CDR3 sequences, with about 17% found just once. V and J are TRBV6-2 or TRBV6-3 and TRBJ2-6; unclear D gene. The specimen sequenced was PBMCs or a T cell subset sorted from them (not recorded which). This receptor was obtained from a man aged 18 to 30 who had mild COVID-19 (a few samples of this study predate the infection). Cell type and time point are not known. The CDR3 DNA is TGTGCCAGCCTTTCGGACGGAAACGTCCTGACTTTC. Translating it yields CASLSDGNVLTF.